The source of this T cell receptor beta chain is a study of blood T cell repertoires in COVID-19. Turning to the study itself: Collection of acute and convalescent COVID-19 samples took place in the United States, Italy and Spain. The cDNA or gDNA used as material had been derived from T cells, B-cell-depleted T cells, or PBMCs.

In the study's own analysis: Reference gene primer amplification yielded estimated nucleated cell counts. Using immunoSEQ multiplex PCR, the repertoire was profiled, and TCRdb retains in-frame clones only, with some absent. Clone size and the V and J calls come from that table; the DNA yielded D and trimming. This sample has about 260,000 clones, with approximately 86% found just once. The specimen was peripheral blood. The receptor comes from a man aged 30 to 45 with active or convalescent COVID-19.

CDR3 sequence: CASSRVAGVGADTQYF. The CDR3, as DNA: TGTGCCAGCAGCCGCGTGGCGGGGGTGGGAGCAGATACGCAGTATTTT. The chain has TRBV7-2 and TRBJ2-3; 7 nucleotides line up with TRBD2. Trimming at V came to 5 bases and at J to 4 bases, leaving 12 bases not matched to a gene. The CDR3 is 16 residues long. Germline CDR1 and CDR2: SGHTA and FQGNSA.